Below, one TCR beta chain is given with its context. Its antigen is as yet unknown. Germline lookup yields CDR1 LNHDA and CDR2 SQIVND (reference sequence). The CDR3 contains 15 residues. The V segment lost 6 bases and the J segment 4 bases; nucleotides outside the gene matches: 11. TCRdb re-called the reads with MiXCR, one entry per CDR3 protein. Of about 490,000 distinct CDR3 sequences detected, 26% appear once; the ten largest clones hold approximately 13%. The sample comes from a study of T cell repertoires in cytomegalovirus infection. Broader study findings: Using cumulative public TCR beta family frequency, the authors identified those who carried CMV together with the relevant HLA. HLA-C-restricted CMV-specific TCR beta clonotypes prevailed in the ex vivo response.

This rearrangement joins TRBV19 to TRBJ1-1, with 7 bases aligning to TRBD1. This TCR was sampled from a human donor in good health (CMV status not recorded). Some clones in this sample may be carry-over from other donors' samples. The sequenced sample was PBMCs. CDR3 in amino acids: CASSHLPGQSTEAFF. For the CDR3, the DNA is TGTGCCAGTAGCCACTTACCGGGACAGTCCACTGAAGCTTTCTTT.